This section outlines one TCR beta chain sequence together with its context. This clone was counted between two and nine times. Its specific antigen is unknown. The record has no base qualities; no much larger clone is one base away. Collaborating institutions collected whole blood in K2EDTA tubes following their own protocols. For TCRbeta analysis, collaborators shipped samples in one of three forms: frozen whole blood, isolated PBMCs, or DNA extracted from either of those sample types. This entry comes from a study of blood T cell repertoires in COVID-19 (dated by TCRdb to 2018 to 2020). About the full investigation: Samples covering the acute and convalescent phases of COVID-19 were provided by collaborators in the United States, Italy and Spain. Where available, HLA class I and class II types were obtained from metadata supplied by the sample provider rather than from assay-based typing. The repertoires were released in a freely available public database intended as a resource for research on the immune response to SARS-CoV-2. The prospective study material was composed of cDNA or gDNA derived from T cells, B-cell-depleted T cells, or PBMCs. A de-identified subject ID, COVID-19 status, age in years and sex were almost always included in the sample metadata. Samples were obtained from the ongoing ImmuneRACE study (first 160 participants) and from about 1,300 subjects provided by 6 global collaborators. The dataset comprised deeply sampled blood TCRbeta repertoires from subjects exposed to, actively infected with, or recovered from COVID-19.

V is pared back by 6 bases and J by 8 bases, with 7 bases lying between the germline termini. The CDR3 sequence holds 11 residues, the cysteine and phenylalanine included. Solely the CDR3 DNA is kept, with 33 bases framed from the first base. The germline V gene specifies MDHEN as CDR1 and SYDVKM as CDR2. The full study reports these points: The amount of clinical and demographic metadata varied by source and participant and was provided uncurated.

TCRbeta CDR3 regions were amplified from genomic DNA by means of the immunoSEQ Assay, a bias-controlled multiplex PCR. Regarding the original processing steps: The number of nucleated cells in each sample was estimated from the amplification of reference gene primers within the assay. To quantify the absolute abundance of each unique TCRbeta CDR3 rearrangement, sequence reads were collapsed and filtered. For each sample, productive Simpson clonality was calculated by taking the square root of Simpson's diversity index across productive rearrangements. Sourced from immuneACCESS, this table was stored by TCRdb with only in-frame sequences that have V and J called. A share of the clones is absent; for the studies checked, an unresolved V gene accounts for under half, and the remainder has no known explanation. The V and J calls and clone size come from that table; D and trimming were worked out from the DNA. Counted in this sample were 130,000 or so clones; about 86% of them appeared once. The top ten hold 5.5% to 6% of the sample.

This receptor was identified in a man older than 75 with active or convalescent COVID-19. The sequencing input was peripheral blood. The sequence is built from TRBV28 and TRBJ1-4, and possibly TRBD1, on 6 matching bases. The CDR3 corresponds to CASRTGEKLFF. The DNA sequence follows: TGTGCCAGCAGGACAGGCGAAAAACTGTTTTTT. Supplemented by the reference TRBV28 and TRBJ1-4 proteins around the CDR3, the complete variable domain is DVKVTQSSRYLVKRTGEKVFLECVQDMDHENMFWYRQDPGLGLRLIYFSYDVKMKEKGDIPEGYSVSREKKERFSLILESASTNQTSMYLCASRTGEKLFFGSGTQLSVL.